This T cell receptor (beta chain) was recorded in a study of OX40 agonist ivuxolimab in advanced cancers. About the study: Patients received ivuxolimab, an intravenous treatment, every 2 weeks at 0.01 to 10 mg/kg. Among those enrolled, mean age was about 58 years (range 23 to 79) and about 82% were male. Two cutaneous melanoma patients and one hepatocellular carcinoma patient, three in all, had partial responses. Study-wide findings and caveats: In CD8+ T cells, expanded clones were on average more numerous than in CD4+.

Sequenced by immunoSEQ multiplex PCR; TCRdb stores in-frame clones only, minus some. The sample shows approximately 74,000 clones, 70% to 90% of them seen only once. The CDR3 has 13 residues. Trimming took off 6 bases at V and 12 bases at J, with 21 bases between the two ends. Germline lookup yields CDR1 KGHSH and CDR2 LQKENI. Concerning this clone: What it binds is not known.

This sample comprised CD4+ or CD8+ T cells sorted from blood, obtained in a trial of the OX40 agonist ivuxolimab. This clonotype originated in an adult with an advanced solid tumor such as melanoma, head and neck, liver or kidney cancer. The V gene is TRBV18, the J gene TRBJ2-7, with TRBD2 as a possible D gene (5 bases). The CDR3 coding sequence is TGTGCCAGCTCGTCCCACGTGAACTACGAGGGGTACTTC. Protein: CASSSHVNYEGYF.